One TCR beta chain is described in this entry. Its antigen is not identified. The data were obtained in a study of vaccination and CD4 T cells after COVID-19. Study background: Samples taken post-COVID came a median about 100 days after diagnosis, ranging from 35 to 161.

Treatment specified: roughly ten-day PBMC culture with coronavirus spike peptide pools or control peptides (ViraFEST assay). The ViraFEST method relied on peptide pools to expand antigen-specific T cells, followed by TCR sequencing. The authors isolated CD4+ T cells by negative selection after about 10 days of culture. With the Oncomine TCR Beta short-read assay, DNA from cultured CD4+ T cells was sequenced. From the PCR reads, TCRdb called clonotypes with MiXCR, one entry per CDR3 protein. The sample records about 20,000 distinct CDR3 sequences, just under 30% being singletons. Germline lookup yields CDR1 SNHLY and CDR2 FYNNEI. Trimming stripped 4 bases from V and 8 bases from J, with 11 bases between. The CDR3 has 12 residues.

This sequence originates from a human donor with COVID-19. The sequencing sample was made of cultured CD4+ T cells from blood. The rearrangement links TRBV2 to TRBJ1-2, with unresolved D. This CDR3 is CASSVRVGGYTF. The CDR3 nucleotides read TGTGCCAGCAGTGTAAGGGTCGGGGGCTACACCTTC.